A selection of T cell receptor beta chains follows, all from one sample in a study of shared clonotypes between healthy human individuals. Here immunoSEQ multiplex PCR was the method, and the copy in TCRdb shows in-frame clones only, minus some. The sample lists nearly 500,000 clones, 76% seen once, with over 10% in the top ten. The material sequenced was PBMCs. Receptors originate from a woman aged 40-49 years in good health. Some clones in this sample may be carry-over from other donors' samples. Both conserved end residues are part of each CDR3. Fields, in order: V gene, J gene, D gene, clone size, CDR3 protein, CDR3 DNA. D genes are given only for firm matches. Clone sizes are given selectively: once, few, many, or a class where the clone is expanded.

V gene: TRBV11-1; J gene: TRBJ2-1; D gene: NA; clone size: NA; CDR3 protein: CASSPFSRDEQFF; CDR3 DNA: TGTGCCAGCAGCCCCTTTTCAAGGGATGAGCAGTTCTTC
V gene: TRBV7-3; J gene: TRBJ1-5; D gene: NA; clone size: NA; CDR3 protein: CASSLTGANQPQHF; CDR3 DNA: TGTGCCAGCAGCTTAACAGGGGCCAATCAGCCCCAGCATTTT
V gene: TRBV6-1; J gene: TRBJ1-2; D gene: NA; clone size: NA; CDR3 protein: CASSEAVGKDTYGYTF; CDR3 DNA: TGTGCCAGCAGTGAAGCGGTTGGGAAGGACACCTATGGCTACACCTTC
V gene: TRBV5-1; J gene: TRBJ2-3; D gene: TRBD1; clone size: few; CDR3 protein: CASSGWTGGTDTQYF; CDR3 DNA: TGCGCCAGCAGCGGATGGACAGGGGGCACAGATACGCAGTATTTT
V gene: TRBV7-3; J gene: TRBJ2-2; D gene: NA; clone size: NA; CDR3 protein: CASSLMASVNTGELFF; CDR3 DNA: TGTGCCAGCAGCTTAATGGCTAGCGTTAACACCGGGGAGCTGTTTTTT
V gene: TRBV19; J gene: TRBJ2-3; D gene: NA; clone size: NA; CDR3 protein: CASSISDMSTDTQYF; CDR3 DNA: TGTGCCAGTAGTATCAGCGATATGAGCACAGATACGCAGTATTTT
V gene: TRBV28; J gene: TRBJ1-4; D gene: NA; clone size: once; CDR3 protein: CASSFQGRGEKLFF; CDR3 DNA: TGTGCCAGCAGTTTTCAGGGACGAGGAGAAAAACTGTTTTTT
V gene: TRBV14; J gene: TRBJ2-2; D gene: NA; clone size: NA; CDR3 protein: CASSLAAGELFF; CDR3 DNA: TGTGCCAGCAGCCTAGCGGCCGGGGAGCTGTTTTTT
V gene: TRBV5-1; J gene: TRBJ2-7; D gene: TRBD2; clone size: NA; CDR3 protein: CASSSTSGRAGFYEQYF; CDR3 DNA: TGCGCCAGCAGCTCGACTAGCGGGAGGGCCGGTTTCTACGAGCAGTACTTC
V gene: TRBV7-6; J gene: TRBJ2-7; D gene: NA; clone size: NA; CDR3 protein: CASSFGSSYEQYF; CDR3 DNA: TGTGCCAGCAGCTTTGGGAGCTCCTACGAGCAGTACTTC
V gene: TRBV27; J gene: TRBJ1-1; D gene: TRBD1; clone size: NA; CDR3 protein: CASSGTAMNTEAFF; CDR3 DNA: TGTGCCAGCAGTGGGACAGCCATGAACACTGAAGCTTTCTTT
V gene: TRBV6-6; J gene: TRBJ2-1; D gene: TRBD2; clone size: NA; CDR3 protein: CASSYRAGVYNEQFF; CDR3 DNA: TGTGCCAGCAGTTACCGAGCGGGAGTATACAATGAGCAGTTCTTC
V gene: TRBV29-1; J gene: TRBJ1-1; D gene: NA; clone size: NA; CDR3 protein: CSVEKGGTEAFF; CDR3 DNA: TGCAGCGTTGAAAAGGGGGGAACCGAAGCTTTCTTT
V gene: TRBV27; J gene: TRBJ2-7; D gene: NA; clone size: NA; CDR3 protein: CASSPAGHNSYEQYF; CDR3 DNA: TGTGCCAGCAGCCCGGCGGGACACAACTCCTACGAGCAGTACTTC